Shown below are 30 T cell receptor beta chains from a single sample sequenced in a study of identical twins. One entry per CDR3 protein, called by TCRdb with MiXCR from the 5' RACE reads. The sample holds roughly 490,000 distinct CDR3 sequences; approximately 14% are singletons and the top ten take about 0.94%. These data were also filed under a second study, of yellow fever vaccine responses in identical twins.

Sequenced material: CD4+ T cells sorted from blood. These receptors all come from a woman aged 18 to 35 in good health.

The gene calls are TRBV12-5 and TRBJ2-5; 11 bases are a match to TRBD2. The CDR3 runs 15 residues. CDR1 is LGHNT and CDR2 is FRNRAP in the germline V gene. Trimming took 6 bases from V and 4 from J; bases not matched to a gene: 7. The CDR3 DNA is TGTGCTAGTGGCCAGGGACTAGCGGAGTCAGAGACCCAGTACTTC. Its translation: CASGQGLAESETQYF.

Many counts were recorded for this clonotype. The chain joins TRBV12-3 or TRBV12-4 to TRBJ2-7; TRBD1 aligns across 8 bases. This CDR3 region has 15 residues. V lost 3 bases to trimming and J lost 4 bases; unmatched junction nucleotides: 8. CDR3 DNA: TGTGCCAGCAGTTTTCGTGGGACAGGTTCGTACGAGCAGTACTTC. Translation gives CASSFRGTGSYEQYF.

The gene calls are TRBV6-2 or TRBV6-3 and TRBJ1-6; the match to TRBD1 covers 7 bases. V lost 4 bases to trimming and J lost 7 bases; unmatched junction nucleotides: 1. This CDR3 is 13 amino acids long. Germline V CDR1 and CDR2: MNHEY, SVGEGT. CDR3 sequence: CASSWGQNSPLHF. In nucleotides, the CDR3 is TGTGCCAGCAGTTGGGGACAGAATTCACCCCTCCACTTT.

This clonotype was seen ten or more times. J is TRBJ2-1 and V is TRBV10-3, with TRBD1 matching over 9 bases. This CDR3 is built from 15 residues. From germline, CDR1 is ENHRY and CDR2 SYGVKD. Trimming removed 6 bases from V and 4 bases from J; junction bases left unmatched: 7. The CDR3 protein is CAISERQGGYNEQFF. Here the CDR3 DNA reads TGTGCCATCAGCGAAAGACAGGGGGGGTACAATGAGCAGTTCTTC.

This clonotype was detected many times. The CDR3 DNA reads TGTGCCAGCAGTGATCGGGCTAGGGGGGGATTCACAAATGAGCAGTTCTTC. Translation: CASSDRARGGFTNEQFF. The chain combines TRBV6-1 with TRBJ2-1; possible D gene TRBD2, 7 bases. From germline, CDR1 is MNHNS and CDR2 SASEGT. The CDR3 length is 17 residues. V lost 3 bases to trimming and J lost 7 bases, with 22 bases between them.

This clonotype was seen repeatedly, ten times or more. The chain joins TRBV13 to TRBJ2-7; TRBD2 aligns across 12 bases. The CDR3 contains 16 residues. The ends lost 2 bases at V and 7 bases at J; junction bases unmatched: 9. Germline V gives CDR1 PRHDT, CDR2 FYEKMQ (reference sequence). The CDR3 is CASSLSVGLAGGEQYF. DNA for the CDR3: TGTGCCAGCAGCTTATCAGTCGGTCTAGCGGGAGGGGAGCAGTACTTC. The full variable domain, with the rest looked up from reference TRBV13 and TRBJ2-7, is AAGVIQSPRHLIKEKRETATLKCYPIPRHDTVYWYQQGPGQDPQFLISFYEKMQSDKGSIPDRFSAQQFSDYHSELNMSSLELGDSALYFCASSLSVGLAGGEQYFGPGTRLTVT.

This clonotype was seen only a few times. CDR3: CASSLTRRPYEQYF. In DNA, the CDR3 is TGTGCCAGCAGCTTGACACGGAGACCCTACGAGCAGTACTTC. The chain couples TRBV7-8 to TRBJ2-7; D call uncertain. The CDR3 totals 14 residues. Germline CDR1 reads SGHVS; CDR2 reads FQNEAQ. The germline V and J ends were trimmed by 3 bases and 2 bases, with 11 bases remaining between them.

Here the CDR3 reads CASSQNLARGETQYF. CDR3 in DNA: TGTGCCAGCTCACAAAACCTAGCAAGAGGAGAGACCCAGTACTTC. This sequence joins TRBV18 and TRBJ2-5; possible D gene TRBD2, 5 bases. Between the trimmed V and J ends, which lost 4 bases and 4 bases, there was a span of 16 bases. The germline V gene encodes CDR1 KGHSH and CDR2 LQKENI. This CDR3 comprises 15 residues.

The chain recombines TRBV30 with TRBJ2-1; TRBD2 matches at 11 bases. J was trimmed by 10 bases and V by 1 base; bases with no gene match: 12. The CDR3 totals 16 residues. CDR1 is GTSNPN and CDR2 is SVGIG in the germline V gene (reference sequence). The CDR3 DNA sequence: TGTGCCTGGAGTGGATACATTGGGACTAGCGGAACCGAGCAGTTCTTC. Translating gives CAWSGYIGTSGTEQFF.

This sequence joins TRBV6-4 and TRBJ2-1; weak D call: TRBD2 (7 bases). CDR1 and CDR2 from the germline V gene are MRHNA and SNTAGT. The V end lost 9 bases, the J end lost 6 bases, and 15 bases lay between the germline ends. The CDR3 is 13 residues long. The DNA for the CDR3 is TGTGCCAGTTCTCACAGGGAGGGCAATGAGCAGTTCTTC. Translation: CASSHREGNEQFF.

This clonotype occurred a few times. The chain is built from TRBV2 and TRBJ2-7; a weak D match, TRBD1 (6 bases). The CDR3 totals 13 residues. With 7 bases removed from V and 3 bases from J, the gap between germline ends came to 13 bases. Germline loops: CDR1 SNHLY, CDR2 FYNNEI. This CDR3 reads CASKGRDNYEQYF. The CDR3, as DNA: TGTGCCAGCAAGGGCCGGGACAACTACGAGCAGTACTTC.

The chain uses TRBV28 and TRBJ2-7; D is possibly TRBD2 (5 bases). CDR3 size: 13 residues. V was trimmed by 5 bases and J by 2 bases, leaving 10 bases between them. Germline V CDR1 and CDR2: MDHEN, SYDVKM. The CDR3 nucleotides are TGTGCCAGCAGTACTAGGAATACCTACGAGCAGTACTTC. The encoded protein is CASSTRNTYEQYF.

Only a few counts were recorded for this clonotype. The chain is built from TRBV5-6 and TRBJ1-1; 11 bases align to TRBD1. V lost 2 bases, J lost 8 bases, and 11 bases stayed unmatched. This CDR3 region has 16 residues. CDR1 and CDR2 (germline): SGHDT, YYEEEE. The CDR3 DNA is TGTGCCAGCAGCTTTGGTAGGGGACAGGGGGGCTCCGAAGCTTTCTTT. Its translation: CASSFGRGQGGSEAFF.

This clonotype was counted only a few times. V and J are TRBV20-1 and TRBJ1-1; no clear D. The V end lost 2 bases, the J end lost 1 base, and 5 bases lay between the germline ends. Germline V gene data show CDR1 as DFQATT and CDR2 as SNEGSKA (reference sequence). This CDR3 is 12 amino acids long. The DNA of the CDR3 is TGCAGTGCTAGAATAACGAACACTGAAGCTTTCTTT. Its translation is CSARITNTEAFF.

V gene TRBV7-2 combines with J gene TRBJ2-1; D unresolved. Trimming stripped 3 bases from V and 13 bases from J, with 16 bases between. Germline V CDR1 and CDR2: SGHTA, FQGNSA. This CDR3 has 13 residues. The CDR3 here is CASSFISLGDQFF. For the CDR3, the DNA is TGTGCCAGCAGCTTTATCAGCCTTGGTGATCAGTTCTTC.

This clonotype turned up a few times. The chain combines TRBV28 with TRBJ2-1, with 8 bases lining up with TRBD2. Per the germline V gene, CDR1 is MDHEN and CDR2 is SYDVKM. The CDR3 runs to 15 residues. V was pared by 8 bases and J by 8 bases, with 14 bases of the junction left unmatched. The CDR3 DNA sequence: TGTGCCAGCCTTACGTCGGCTAGCGGGTTACATGAGCAGTTCTTC. Protein product: CASLTSASGLHEQFF.

This clonotype occurred a few times. This chain connects TRBV7-6 to TRBJ2-2, with D perhaps being TRBD1 or TRBD2 (5 bases each). The germline CDR1 and CDR2 sequences are SGHVS and FNYEAQ. The CDR3 extends over 16 amino acids. Trimming pared 2 bases from V and 5 bases from J, leaving 15 bases between. The CDR3: CASSLSGQPSTGELFF. CDR3 nucleotide sequence: TGTGCCAGCAGCTTATCGGGGCAGCCGTCAACCGGGGAGCTGTTTTTT. The variable domain in full, with the rest retrieved from reference TRBV7-6 and TRBJ2-2, is GAGVSQSPRYKVTKRGQDVALRCDPISGHVSLYWYRQALGQGPEFLTYFNYEAQQDKSGLPNDRFSAERPEGSISTLTIQRTEQRDSAMYRCASSLSGQPSTGELFFGEGSRLTVL.

As concerns this clonotype: At one boundary the junction diverges from the germline segment, which might be a read error. This chain joins TRBV20-1 and TRBJ2-3; D uncertain. Per germline, CDR1 DFQATT and CDR2 SNEGSKA (reference sequence). This CDR3 contains 16 residues. The CDR3 protein is CCARDLRHTSTDTQYF. The CDR3 DNA is TGCTGTGCTAGAGATCTCCGGCATACCAGCACAGATACGCAGTATTTT.

The chain's CDR3 is CASSLEVPPGPNYGYTF. The CDR3 DNA sequence: TGTGCCAGCAGTTTAGAGGTCCCCCCAGGGCCTAACTATGGCTACACCTTC. The V gene is TRBV12-3 or TRBV12-4, the J gene TRBJ1-2; possibly TRBD1 for D (5 bases). The CDR3 extends over 17 amino acids. V was pared by 1 base and J by 0 bases, with 15 bases between.

A few counts support this clonotype. The rearrangement uses TRBV2 and TRBJ2-3; D possibly uses TRBD1 or TRBD2 (5 bases each). The CDR3 consists of 18 residues. V dropped 6 bases and J dropped 1 base, with 23 bases sitting between them. The germline CDR1 and CDR2 sequences are SNHLY and FYNNEI. CDR3 coding DNA: TGTGCCAGCAGCGAGGGGTGGCGGATATCACGTGGCACAGATACGCAGTATTTT. As protein: CASSEGWRISRGTDTQYF.

This chain uses TRBV6-1 with TRBJ2-5, with a possible D match to TRBD2 (6 bases). Deletions cut 6 bases from V and 3 bases from J, with 14 bases between. Germline CDR1 reads MNHNS; CDR2 reads SASEGT. The length of the CDR3 is 14 residues. The CDR3 protein is CASRAGSKKETQYF. CDR3 in DNA: TGTGCCAGCAGAGCCGGGAGCAAAAAAGAGACCCAGTACTTC.

The chain combines TRBV2 with TRBJ2-4, with 9 bases identical to TRBD1. The CDR3 is 16 residues long. Germline assignment: CDR1 SNHLY and CDR2 FYNNEI. V trimming: 5 bases; J trimming: 4 bases; junction bases outside the gene matches: 9. CDR3 nucleotides: TGTGCCAGCAGTTTTAAGACAGGGGGTTCAAAAAACATTCAGTACTTC. Amino acids: CASSFKTGGSKNIQYF.

In this sample, this clonotype turned up a few times. The chain combines TRBV3-1 with TRBJ1-4; perhaps TRBD1 as D (5 bases). Germline V gene data show CDR1 as LGHDT and CDR2 as YNNKEL (reference sequence). V was shortened by 4 bases and J by 0 bases, with 24 bases between the two germline ends. The CDR3 consists of 20 residues. In DNA form, the CDR3 reads TGTGCCAGCAGCCCTAGGAGAAGGCTAAGGGGATTTGCAACTAATGAAAAACTGTTTTTT. This sequence encodes CASSPRRRLRGFATNEKLFF.

A few counts support this clonotype. The genes are TRBV7-9 and TRBJ2-1; no reliable D call. The CDR3 spans 10 residues. CDR1 is SEHNR, CDR2 FQNEAQ, per germline (reference sequence). Between the trimmed V and J ends, which lost 5 bases and 10 bases, there was a span of 6 bases. The CDR3 DNA reads TGTGCCAGCAGCCCCGACGAGCAGTTCTTC. Encoded protein: CASSPDEQFF.

The rearrangement links TRBV7-9 to TRBJ1-2; 11 bases align to TRBD1. The CDR3 sequence is 15 residues long. The germline V gene encodes CDR1 SEHNR and CDR2 FQNEAQ (reference sequence). J gave up 8 bases and V 2 bases, and 7 bases lay outside the gene matches. The CDR3 bases are TGTGCCAGCAGCTTATGGACAGGGGGCTTGCAAGGCTACACCTTC. Translating gives CASSLWTGGLQGYTF.

This chain uses TRBV6-2 or TRBV6-3 with TRBJ1-5; maybe TRBD1 (6 bases). V was shortened by 2 bases and J by 0 bases, with 8 bases between the two germline ends. Looked up from germline, CDR1 is MNHEY and CDR2 is SVGEGT. The CDR3 totals 15 residues. The CDR3 nucleotides are TGTGCCAGCAGTTACGGACAGCATAGCAATCAGCCCCAGCATTTT. This encodes CASSYGQHSNQPQHF.

This clonotype was observed a handful of times. This chain connects TRBV6-5 to TRBJ2-3; D is possibly TRBD2 (6 bases). Per the germline V gene, CDR1 is MNHEY and CDR2 is SVGAGI. V was cut by 4 bases and J by 5 bases, with 28 bases left in between. This CDR3 region has 19 residues. The DNA of the CDR3 is TGTGCCAGCAGTTCCCTGGTCGAGGCGGGGAGCCTACGGGGAGATACGCAGTATTTT. The encoded protein is CASSSLVEAGSLRGDTQYF.

This chain joins TRBV28 and TRBJ2-2; 7 nucleotides match TRBD1. The CDR3 spans 16 residues. Germline loops: CDR1 MDHEN, CDR2 SYDVKM. With 3 bases clipped from V and 2 bases from J, the junction kept 6 bases outside the gene matches. Here the CDR3 reads CASSFYRGVNTGELFF. The CDR3 nucleotides are TGTGCCAGCAGTTTTTACAGGGGAGTTAACACCGGGGAGCTGTTTTTT. Based on the CDR3 plus reference TRBV28 and TRBJ2-2, the full variable domain is DVKVTQSSRYLVKRTGEKVFLECVQDMDHENMFWYRQDPGLGLRLIYFSYDVKMKEKGDIPEGYSVSREKKERFSLILESASTNQTSMYLCASSFYRGVNTGELFFGEGSRLTVL.

The V and J genes are TRBV18 and TRBJ2-7, with D uncertain. The length of the CDR3 is 16 residues. Per the germline V gene, CDR1 is KGHSH and CDR2 is LQKENI. V lost 2 bases, J lost 1 base, and 15 bases lay in between. CDR3 amino acids: CASSPVALGISYEQYF. The CDR3 coding sequence is TGTGCCAGCTCACCAGTCGCATTGGGGATTTCCTACGAGCAGTACTTC.

The chain links TRBV5-1 to TRBJ2-1; the D is unclear. This CDR3 is 14 amino acids long. V dropped 0 bases and J dropped 2 bases, with 6 bases sitting between them. Germline CDR1 and CDR2: SGHRS and YFSETQ. The CDR3 loop is CASSLGPTYNEQFF. The CDR3 region has the DNA TGCGCCAGCAGCTTGGGACCAACCTACAATGAGCAGTTCTTC.